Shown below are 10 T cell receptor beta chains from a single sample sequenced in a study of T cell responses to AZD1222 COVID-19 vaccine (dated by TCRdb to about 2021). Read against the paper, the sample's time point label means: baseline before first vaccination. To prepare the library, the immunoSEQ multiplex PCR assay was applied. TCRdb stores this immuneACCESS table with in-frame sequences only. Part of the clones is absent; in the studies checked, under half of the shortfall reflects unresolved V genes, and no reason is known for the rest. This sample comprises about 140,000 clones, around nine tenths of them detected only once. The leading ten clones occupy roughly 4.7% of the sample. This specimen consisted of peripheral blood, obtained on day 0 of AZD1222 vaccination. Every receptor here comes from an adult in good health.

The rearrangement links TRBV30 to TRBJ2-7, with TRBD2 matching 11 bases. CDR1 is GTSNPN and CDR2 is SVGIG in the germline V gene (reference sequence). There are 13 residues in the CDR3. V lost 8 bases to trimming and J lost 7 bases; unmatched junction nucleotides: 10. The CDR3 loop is CALGLAGGMEQYF. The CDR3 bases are TGTGCCCTCGGGCTAGCGGGGGGTATGGAGCAGTACTTC. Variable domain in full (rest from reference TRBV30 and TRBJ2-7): SQTIHQWPATLVQPVGSPLSLECTVEGTSNPNLYWYRQAAGRGLQLLFYSVGIGQISSEVPQNLSASRPQDRQFILSSKKLLLSDSGFYLCALGLAGGMEQYFGPGTRLTVT.

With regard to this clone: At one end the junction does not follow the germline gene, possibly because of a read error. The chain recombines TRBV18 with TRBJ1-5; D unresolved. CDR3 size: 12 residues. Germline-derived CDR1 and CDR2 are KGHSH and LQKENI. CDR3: CASSPPGAPQHF. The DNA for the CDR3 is TGTGCCAGCTCCCCACCTGGTGCGCCCCAGCATTTT.

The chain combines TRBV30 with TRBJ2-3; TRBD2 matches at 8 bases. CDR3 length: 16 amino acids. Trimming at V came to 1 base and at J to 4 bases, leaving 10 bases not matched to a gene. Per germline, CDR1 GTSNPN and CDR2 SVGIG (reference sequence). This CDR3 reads CAWSGASGSSADTQYF. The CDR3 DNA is TGTGCCTGGAGTGGGGCGAGCGGGAGTAGCGCAGATACGCAGTATTTT.

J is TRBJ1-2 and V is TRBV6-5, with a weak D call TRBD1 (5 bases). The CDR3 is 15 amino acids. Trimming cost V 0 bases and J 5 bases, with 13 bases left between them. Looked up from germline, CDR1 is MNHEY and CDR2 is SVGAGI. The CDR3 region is CASSYSRQGGYGYTF. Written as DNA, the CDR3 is TGTGCCAGCAGTTACTCGAGGCAGGGAGGATATGGCTACACCTTC.

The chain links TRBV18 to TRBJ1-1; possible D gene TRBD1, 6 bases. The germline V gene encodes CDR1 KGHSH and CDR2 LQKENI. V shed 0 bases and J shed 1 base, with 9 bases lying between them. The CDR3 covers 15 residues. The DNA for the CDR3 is TGTGCCAGCTCACCACCGCGGACAGCGAACACTGAAGCTTTCTTT. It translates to CASSPPRTANTEAFF.

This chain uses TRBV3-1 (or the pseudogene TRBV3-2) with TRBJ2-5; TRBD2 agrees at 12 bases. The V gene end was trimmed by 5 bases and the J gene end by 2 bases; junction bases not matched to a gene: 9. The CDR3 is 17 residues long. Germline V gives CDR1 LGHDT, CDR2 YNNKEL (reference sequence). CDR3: CASSFYRTSGAQETQYF. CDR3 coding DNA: TGTGCCAGCAGCTTCTACCGGACTAGCGGGGCACAAGAGACCCAGTACTTC.

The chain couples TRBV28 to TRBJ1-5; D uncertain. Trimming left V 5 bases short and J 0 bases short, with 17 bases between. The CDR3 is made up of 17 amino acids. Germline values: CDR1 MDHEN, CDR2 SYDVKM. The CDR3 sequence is CASSPGVFWTSNQPQHF. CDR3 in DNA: TGTGCCAGCAGTCCTGGGGTTTTCTGGACTAGCAATCAGCCCCAGCATTTT.

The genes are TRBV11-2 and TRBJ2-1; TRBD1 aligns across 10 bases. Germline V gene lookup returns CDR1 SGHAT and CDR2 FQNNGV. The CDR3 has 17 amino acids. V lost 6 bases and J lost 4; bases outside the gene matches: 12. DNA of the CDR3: TGTGCCAGCAGGCACGCGGGACAGGGGTCGATATACAATGAGCAGTTCTTC. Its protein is CASRHAGQGSIYNEQFF.

CDR3 in DNA: TGTGCCAGCAGTAGCCCGGGACAGGGAGGAACTGAAGCTTTCTTT. This gives the protein CASSSPGQGGTEAFF. This chain links TRBV27 with TRBJ1-1; 9 bases are a match to TRBD1. With 5 bases clipped from V and 5 bases from J, the junction kept 9 bases outside the gene matches. Germline V gives CDR1 MNHEY, CDR2 SMNVEV (reference sequence). This CDR3 has 15 residues.

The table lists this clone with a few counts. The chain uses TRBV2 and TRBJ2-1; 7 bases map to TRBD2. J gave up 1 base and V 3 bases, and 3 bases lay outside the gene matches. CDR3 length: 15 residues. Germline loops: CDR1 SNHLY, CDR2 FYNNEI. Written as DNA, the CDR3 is TGTGCCAGCAGTGAGGCTAGCGGATCCTACAATGAGCAGTTCTTC. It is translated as CASSEASGSYNEQFF.